Presented here are 16 T cell receptor beta chains from one specimen sequenced in a study of sequential checkpoint blockade in melanoma. The table came from immunoSEQ multiplex PCR; TCRdb's copy has only in-frame clones and leaves some out. The sample lists about 3,700 clones, about 22% occurring once. Treatment denoted: randomized to nivolumab then ipilimumab (arm A) or the reverse (arm B). The source was tumor tissue (inferred from file names), collected from a patient given nivolumab and ipilimumab in sequence. Source of these receptors: a human donor with melanoma.

Here the CDR3 DNA reads TGTGCCAGCTCACCAATATCTAAAGCTGGGAACGAGCAGTACTTC. Its translation: CASSPISKAGNEQYF. This chain connects TRBV18 to TRBJ2-7; D is ambiguous. The germline CDR1 and CDR2 sequences are KGHSH and LQKENI. The CDR3 contains 15 residues. The V gene lost 2 bases and the J gene lost 5 bases, with 16 bases spanning the gap. Filled out from reference TRBV18 and TRBJ2-7, the complete variable domain reads NAGVMQNPRHLVRRRGQEARLRCSPMKGHSHVYWYRQLPEEGLKFMVYLQKENIIDESGMPKERFSAEFPKEGPSILRIQQVVRGDSAAYFCASSPISKAGNEQYFGPGTRLTVT.

The CDR3 loop reads CASSRMTGLATDTQYF. CDR3 DNA: TGTGCCAGCAGCCGGATGACAGGGTTGGCCACAGATACGCAGTATTTT. The chain employs TRBV14 and TRBJ2-3; 7 nucleotides agree with TRBD1. Germline assignment: CDR1 SGHDN and CDR2 FVKESK. With 4 bases clipped from V and 2 bases from J, the junction kept 9 bases outside the gene matches. This CDR3 region has 16 residues.

The chain recombines TRBV19 with TRBJ1-1, with unresolved D. Germline V CDR1 and CDR2: LNHDA, SQIVND (reference sequence). Trimming shortened V by 2 bases and J by 1 base, and 11 bases separated the two germline ends. There are 15 residues in the CDR3. As DNA, the CDR3 is TGTGCCAGTAGTATACAAGGGAAAGGGAACACTGAAGCTTTCTTT. Translating it yields CASSIQGKGNTEAFF.

The chain has TRBV12-5 and TRBJ1-6; the D is unclear. Per germline, CDR1 LGHNT and CDR2 FRNRAP. V was trimmed by 3 bases and J by 8 bases, leaving 11 bases between them. The length of the CDR3 is 14 residues. The CDR3 DNA is TGTGCTAGTGGTTTCGGGTCTTTGTATTCACCCCTCCACTTT. It codes for CASGFGSLYSPLHF.

The sample holds many counts of this clone. The CDR3 is CASSLQVYRSGANVLTF. CDR3 nucleotide sequence: TGTGCCAGCAGCTTGCAGGTCTACCGCTCTGGGGCCAACGTCCTGACTTTC. The rearrangement links TRBV11-3 to TRBJ2-6; no firm D call. Germline loops: CDR1 SGHNT, CDR2 YENEEA. The V end lost 3 bases, the J end lost 0 bases, and 12 bases lay between the germline ends. The CDR3 extends over 17 amino acids.

The genes are TRBV5-1 and TRBJ2-5, with 11 positions matching TRBD1. Trimming cost V 4 bases and J 5 bases; bases outside gene matches: 16. CDR3 length: 18 amino acids. Germline values: CDR1 SGHRS, CDR2 YFSETQ. This chain's CDR3 is CASSSLGKGQGARETQYF. The CDR3 nucleotides read TGCGCCAGCAGCAGTTTGGGGAAAGGACAGGGGGCAAGGGAGACCCAGTACTTC. The complete variable domain, with remaining parts taken from reference TRBV5-1 and TRBJ2-5, reads KAGVTQTPRYLIKTRGQQVTLSCSPISGHRSVSWYQQTPGQGLQFLFEYFSETQRNKGNFPGRFSGRQFSNSRSEMNVSTLELGDSALYLCASSSLGKGQGARETQYFGPGTRLLVL.

This chain connects TRBV29-1 to TRBJ2-5, with D perhaps matching TRBD1 (6 bases). There are 17 residues in the CDR3. The V gene's germline CDR1 is SQVTM and CDR2 ANQGSEA. Trimming pared 0 bases from V and 1 base from J, leaving 18 bases between. CDR3 sequence (DNA): TGCAGCGTTGAAGATGCCAGTGGCGAAGGGGGCCAAGAGACCCAGTACTTC. Amino acid sequence: CSVEDASGEGGQETQYF.

The genes are TRBV19 and TRBJ2-7; tentative D call: TRBD2 (6 bases). Per germline, CDR1 LNHDA and CDR2 SQIVND (reference sequence). The ends were cut back, 8 bases at V and 2 bases at J, with 13 bases in the middle. The CDR3 sequence is 13 residues long. This CDR3 reads CASSPPGAYEQYF. The CDR3 coding sequence is TGTGCCAGTTCACCCCCGGGGGCCTACGAGCAGTACTTC.

This clone was seen more than once but under ten times. This chain connects TRBV6-8 to TRBJ1-2; weak D call: TRBD1 (6 bases). CDR3 length: 12 amino acids. The germline V and J ends were trimmed by 5 bases and 8 bases, with 12 bases remaining between them. Per germline, CDR1 MNHGY and CDR2 SAAAGT. The CDR3 protein is CASSEQGYGYTF. The CDR3 DNA reads as TGTGCCAGCAGTGAGCAGGGGTACGGCTACACCTTC.

This clone showed up many times. The chain has TRBV6-8 and TRBJ2-2; D possibly uses TRBD1 or TRBD2 (5 bases each). The V and J ends lost 5 bases and 6 bases respectively, with 16 bases between them. The CDR3 sequence is 15 residues long. Germline V gives CDR1 MNHGY, CDR2 SAAAGT. This CDR3 is CASSDFGGYSGELFF. CDR3 nucleotides: TGTGCCAGCAGTGATTTTGGGGGTTACTCCGGGGAGCTGTTTTTT.

A few counts support this clone. The chain recombines TRBV11-3 with TRBJ1-1; the D is unclear. Germline V CDR1 and CDR2: SGHNT, YENEEA. Trimming stripped 5 bases from V and 3 bases from J, with 19 bases between. CDR3 length: 16 residues. CDR3 in amino acids: CASSPFPTYWDTEAFF. For the CDR3, the DNA is TGTGCCAGCAGCCCTTTTCCCACGTACTGGGACACTGAAGCTTTCTTT.

The chain is built from TRBV29-1 and TRBJ2-7; D might be TRBD2 (6 bases). Germline V gene lookup returns CDR1 SQVTM and CDR2 ANQGSEA. This CDR3 is built from 14 residues. V dropped 4 bases and J dropped 0 bases, with 13 bases sitting between them. The CDR3 nucleotides read TGCAGCGTTGTAAGGGACGGGAGCTCCTACGAGCAGTACTTC. This translates into CSVVRDGSSYEQYF.

Ten or more counts support this clone. CDR3 region: CASRRQGDSYEQYF. The CDR3 nucleotides read TGTGCCAGCAGGAGACAGGGGGATTCCTACGAGCAGTACTTC. This chain joins TRBV7-5 and TRBJ2-7; TRBD1 is the table's D call and was not checked against the DNA. TRBV7-5 is listed as a pseudogene. The CDR3 is 14 amino acids.

This clone was picked up many times. This specimen includes other DNA sequences encoding the same CDR3. The J gene is TRBJ1-6, the V gene TRBV11-3; D gene ambiguous. The CDR3 spans 15 residues. Germline lookup yields CDR1 SGHNT and CDR2 YENEEA. Trimming removed 3 bases at V and 4 bases at J, with 10 bases between. The DNA for the CDR3 is TGTGCCAGCAGCTTGGGCGGGAAGTATAATTCACCCCTCCACTTT. This sequence encodes CASSLGGKYNSPLHF.

This clone is termed medium-sized (0.01 to 0.1%). This chain connects TRBV6-8 to TRBJ2-7, with a weak D call TRBD1 (6 bases). Trimming removed 1 base at V and 4 bases at J, with 8 bases between. CDR3 size: 13 residues. CDR1 is MNHGY and CDR2 is SAAAGT in the germline V gene. CDR3 sequence: CASSYWGLYEQYF. The CDR3 DNA reads as TGTGCCAGCAGTTACTGGGGGCTGTACGAGCAGTACTTC.

This rearrangement joins TRBV19 to TRBJ1-1, with a tentative D call TRBD1 (6 bases). The V and J ends lost 5 bases and 1 base respectively, with 11 bases between them. Germline CDR1 reads LNHDA; CDR2 reads SQIVND (reference sequence). The CDR3 covers 14 residues. CDR3 coding DNA: TGTGCCAGTAGTGTGCAGACAGGGAACACTGAAGCTTTCTTT. Its protein product is CASSVQTGNTEAFF.